A single sample gave rise to the 27 T cell receptor beta chains below, sequenced in a study of cytomegalovirus exposure and HLA in healthy donors. Primers included in the PCR were 60 Vbeta and 13 Jbeta primers. Clones were sequenced by immunoSEQ multiplex PCR, and TCRdb holds only the in-frame ones, with some missing. The listing records tens of thousands of clones. Source material: PBMCs. These receptors were obtained from a girl aged 5 to 17 in good health and CMV-seropositive.

V and J are TRBV5-1 and TRBJ2-1; TRBD1 aligns across 10 bases. Germline lookup yields CDR1 SGHRS and CDR2 YFSETQ. CDR3 length: 17 amino acids. V was clipped by 3 bases and J by 3 bases; unmatched bases: 9. The CDR3 here is CASSWTGGSSFYNEQFF. In DNA form, the CDR3 reads TGCGCCAGCAGCTGGACAGGGGGATCGAGTTTCTACAATGAGCAGTTCTTC. The whole variable domain, remainder taken from reference TRBV5-1 and TRBJ2-1, is KAGVTQTPRYLIKTRGQQVTLSCSPISGHRSVSWYQQTPGQGLQFLFEYFSETQRNKGNFPGRFSGRQFSNSRSEMNVSTLELGDSALYLCASSWTGGSSFYNEQFFGPGTRLTVL.

The chain joins TRBV7-2 to TRBJ2-5; TRBD2 matches 11 bases. CDR1 is SGHTA, CDR2 FQGNSA, per germline. J was trimmed by 6 bases and V by 1 base; bases with no gene match: 7. The CDR3 runs 16 residues. Here the CDR3 reads CASSLVSSGGSQTQYF. Written as DNA, the CDR3 is TGTGCCAGCAGCTTAGTGTCTAGCGGGGGGTCGCAGACCCAGTACTTC.

The chain links TRBV9 to TRBJ2-2, with 10 nucleotides matching TRBD2. V shed 3 bases and J 1 base; nucleotides not matched to a gene: 3. The germline V gene encodes CDR1 SGDLS and CDR2 YYNGEE. The CDR3 covers 16 residues. As DNA, the CDR3 is TGTGCCAGCAGCGCACCTAGCGGGGGGAACACCGGGGAGCTGTTTTTT. It yields the protein CASSAPSGGNTGELFF. Complete variable domain (other parts from reference TRBV9 and TRBJ2-2): DSGVTQTPKHLITATGQRVTLRCSPRSGDLSVYWYQQSLDQGLQFLIQYYNGEERAKGNILERFSAQQFPDLHSELNLSSLELGDSALYFCASSAPSGGNTGELFFGEGSRLTVL.

V usage is TRBV28 and J usage is TRBJ1-1; 7 positions agree with TRBD1. The V gene end was trimmed by 5 bases and the J gene end by 1 base; junction bases not matched to a gene: 13. The CDR3 consists of 17 residues. Germline CDR1 is MDHEN and CDR2 is SYDVKM. CDR3: CASSPLPPGQTNTEAFF. CDR3 DNA sequence: TGTGCCAGCAGTCCCCTCCCACCGGGACAGACGAACACTGAAGCTTTCTTT.

The J gene is TRBJ2-7, the V gene TRBV5-6; TRBD2 matches 11 bases. The J segment lost 3 bases and the V segment lost 0 bases, leaving 2 bases of the junction unmatched. Germline lookup yields CDR1 SGHDT and CDR2 YYEEEE. The CDR3 totals 15 residues. The CDR3 DNA sequence: TGTGCCAGCAGCTTGGGACTAGCGGGACTCTACGAGCAGTACGTC. Translating gives CASSLGLAGLYEQYV.

The V and J genes are TRBV29-1 and TRBJ2-1; D is undetermined. Germline values: CDR1 SQVTM, CDR2 ANQGSEA. V was shortened by 8 bases and J by 8 bases, with 10 bases between the two germline ends. The CDR3 runs 10 residues. The CDR3 DNA sequence: TGCAGCACCGCCTGGCATGAGCAGTTCTTC. It yields the protein CSTAWHEQFF.

The chain has TRBV2 and TRBJ2-7; TRBD1 matches at 10 bases. The V segment lost 6 bases and the J segment 4 bases; nucleotides outside the gene matches: 12. There are 16 residues in the CDR3. CDR1 SNHLY and CDR2 FYNNEI come from the germline V gene. The CDR3 loop is CASSDDRGRKQYEQYV. The DNA of the CDR3 is TGTGCCAGCAGCGACGACAGGGGGCGAAAACAATACGAGCAGTACGTC.

The chain couples TRBV5-4 to TRBJ2-1; TRBD1 matches 7 bases. Trimming removed 5 bases from V and 6 bases from J; junction bases left unmatched: 8. The germline V gene has CDR1 SGHNT and CDR2 YYREEE (reference sequence). The CDR3 loop spans 14 amino acids. CDR3 sequence (DNA): TGTGCCAGCAGGAAAGGGGGCGCTGGCAATGAGCAGTTCTTC. This codes for CASRKGGAGNEQFF.

This CDR3 reads CATGTKAYEQYF. In DNA form, the CDR3 reads TGTGCCACCGGGACAAAGGCCTACGAGCAGTACTTC. This chain links TRBV6-1 with TRBJ2-7; perhaps TRBD1 as D (6 bases). CDR1 is MNHNS, CDR2 SASEGT, per germline. V lost 10 bases and J 2 bases, leaving 12 bases between the germline ends. The CDR3 extends over 12 amino acids.

V gene TRBV4-2 combines with J gene TRBJ1-6; no clear D gene. Germline V gene lookup returns CDR1 LGHNA and CDR2 YNFKEQ. This CDR3 has 15 residues. V lost 0 bases, J lost 5 bases, and 8 bases lay in between. DNA for the CDR3: TGTGCCAGCAGCCAAGATTTAACGGATAATTCACCCCTCCACTTT. As protein: CASSQDLTDNSPLHF.

This chain uses TRBV19 with TRBJ2-2, with D possibly matching TRBD1 (6 bases). The CDR3 covers 15 residues. With 9 bases removed from V and 7 bases from J, the gap between germline ends came to 21 bases. Looked up from germline, CDR1 is LNHDA and CDR2 is SQIVND (reference sequence). The CDR3 coding sequence is TGTGCCAGCCACCGGGACACCCTAGGCATCGGGGAGCTGTTTTTT. Its protein is CASHRDTLGIGELFF.

J is TRBJ2-1 and V is TRBV6-6; D might be TRBD2 (6 bases). V gave up 4 bases and J gave up 3 bases, with 10 bases separating them. The germline gives CDR1 MNHNY, CDR2 SVGAGI (reference sequence). The CDR3 extends over 14 amino acids. CDR3 sequence reads: CASSSEGRYNEQFF. DNA for the CDR3: TGTGCCAGCAGTTCGGAGGGACGCTACAATGAGCAGTTCTTC.

J is TRBJ1-2 and V is TRBV7-2; 8 bases agree with TRBD1. Trimming took 1 base from V and 8 from J; bases not matched to a gene: 6. The CDR3 covers 14 residues. Germline-derived CDR1 and CDR2 are SGHTA and FQGNSA. CDR3 in DNA: TGTGCCAGCAGCTTAGTTCAGGGGGCAGGCGGCTACACCTTC. Protein: CASSLVQGAGGYTF.

V gene TRBV6-6 combines with J gene TRBJ1-1, with 7 positions matching TRBD1. Trimming at V came to 1 base and at J to 7 bases, leaving 6 bases not matched to a gene. Germline V gene sequence: CDR1 MNHNY, CDR2 SVGAGI (reference sequence). The CDR3 sequence is 14 residues long. CDR3 sequence (DNA): TGTGCCAGCAGTTACTACGGGACAGCTGTTGAAGCTTTCTTT. It is translated as CASSYYGTAVEAFF.

J is TRBJ2-3 and V is TRBV7-8, with D maybe TRBD2 (6 bases). This CDR3 contains 15 residues. The germline V and J ends were trimmed by 6 bases and 0 bases, with 13 bases remaining between them. The germline gives CDR1 SGHVS, CDR2 FQNEAQ. CDR3 protein: CASSSRGSSTDTQYF. The CDR3, as DNA: TGTGCCAGCAGTTCTCGGGGGTCTAGCACAGATACGCAGTATTTT.

The V gene is TRBV29-1, the J gene TRBJ2-2; 8 nucleotides agree with TRBD1. J was trimmed by 3 bases and V by 6 bases; bases with no gene match: 9. Germline-derived CDR1 and CDR2 are SQVTM and ANQGSEA. The CDR3 contains 15 residues. The CDR3 region is CSVALDRVDTGELFF. CDR3 bases: TGCAGCGTCGCACTGGACAGGGTTGACACCGGGGAGCTGTTTTTT.

The rearrangement uses TRBV14 and TRBJ2-1; 11 nucleotides agree with TRBD2. Germline loops: CDR1 SGHDN, CDR2 FVKESK. The CDR3 is made up of 17 amino acids. The V gene end was trimmed by 2 bases and the J gene end by 2 bases; junction bases not matched to a gene: 5. The CDR3 region is CASSQIAGGPTYNEQFF. The CDR3 DNA follows: TGTGCCAGCAGCCAAATAGCGGGGGGGCCCACCTACAATGAGCAGTTCTTC.

V usage is TRBV6-5 and J usage is TRBJ1-4; D not certain. The CDR3 runs 14 residues. V lost 5 bases to trimming and J lost 6 bases, with 13 bases between them. CDR1 is MNHEY and CDR2 is SVGAGI in the germline V gene. CDR3 nucleotides: TGTGCCAGCAGTCCGGGGTCCAGCTATGAAAAACTGTTTTTT. Its protein is CASSPGSSYEKLFF.

The chain joins TRBV5-1 to TRBJ1-5, with D hard to call. The V and J ends lost 0 bases and 0 bases respectively, with 7 bases between them. The CDR3 has 15 amino acids. Germline V gene lookup returns CDR1 SGHRS and CDR2 YFSETQ. The CDR3 spells CASSLGSDSNQPQHF. The CDR3 DNA is TGCGCCAGCAGCTTGGGTTCAGATAGCAATCAGCCCCAGCATTTT.

The chain uses TRBV7-9 and TRBJ2-7; TRBD1 matches at 9 bases. Germline CDR1 reads SEHNR; CDR2 reads FQNEAQ (reference sequence). This CDR3 spans 14 amino acids. J was trimmed by 6 bases and V by 5 bases; bases with no gene match: 8. CDR3 residues: CASSLLQGASEQYF. Written as DNA, the CDR3 is TGTGCCAGCAGCCTCTTACAGGGGGCAAGCGAGCAGTACTTC.

The chain recombines TRBV7-9 with TRBJ1-2; a possible D gene is TRBD1 (6 bases). The CDR3 runs 12 residues. Trimming stripped 3 bases from V and 8 bases from J, with 10 bases between. CDR1 SEHNR and CDR2 FQNEAQ come from the germline V gene (reference sequence). The CDR3: CASSFNRDGYTF. The CDR3 DNA is TGTGCCAGCAGCTTCAACAGGGACGGCTACACCTTC.

The chain carries TRBV5-6 and TRBJ2-5; TRBD2 matches at 8 bases. The CDR3 is made up of 14 amino acids. CDR1 is SGHDT and CDR2 is YYEEEE in the germline V gene. V was clipped by 3 bases and J by 5 bases; unmatched bases: 6. CDR3 region: CASSSGSGGETQYF. The CDR3 nucleotides read TGTGCCAGCAGCTCTGGCTCGGGAGGGGAGACCCAGTACTTC.

The V gene is TRBV18, the J gene TRBJ1-1; D not certain. V was cut by 3 bases and J by 1 base, with 9 bases left in between. This CDR3 comprises 14 residues. Germline CDR1 KGHSH, CDR2 LQKENI. CDR3 in DNA: TGTGCCAGCTCACCCACCGGGAAGAACACTGAAGCTTTCTTT. It is translated as CASSPTGKNTEAFF.

The chain employs TRBV7-3 and TRBJ2-7; 8 bases match TRBD2. Germline V gives CDR1 SGHTA, CDR2 FQGTGA. The CDR3 contains 15 residues. With V trimmed by 2 bases and J by 2 bases, 5 bases remained unmatched. CDR3 amino acids: CASSLQAGGTYEQYF. The CDR3 DNA sequence: TGTGCCAGCAGCTTACAGGCGGGGGGAACCTACGAGCAGTACTTC.

V usage is TRBV14 and J usage is TRBJ2-2, with a possible D match to TRBD2 (7 bases). CDR1 is SGHDN and CDR2 is FVKESK in the germline V gene. The CDR3 consists of 17 residues. V was pared by 3 bases and J by 2 bases, with 16 bases between. The CDR3 DNA reads as TGTGCCAGCAGCCATGCGAGGACGGGGGGCAACACCGGGGAGCTGTTTTTT. As protein: CASSHARTGGNTGELFF.

The rearrangement joins TRBV4-2 to TRBJ2-5; TRBD2 aligns across 9 bases. CDR3 length equals 17 residues. V trimming: 0 bases; J trimming: 5 bases; junction bases outside the gene matches: 10. From germline, CDR1 is LGHNA and CDR2 YNFKEQ. CDR3 sequence reads: CASSQDLRGGPVETQYF. As DNA, the CDR3 is TGTGCCAGCAGCCAAGATCTGCGGGGGGGCCCGGTGGAGACCCAGTACTTC.

The rearrangement links TRBV20-1 to TRBJ2-4, with a possible D match to TRBD1 (5 bases). CDR3 length equals 11 residues. From germline, CDR1 is DFQATT and CDR2 SNEGSKA (reference sequence). The chain's CDR3 is CRLDSKNIQYF. The CDR3 DNA follows: TGCAGACTTGACAGCAAAAACATTCAGTACTTC.